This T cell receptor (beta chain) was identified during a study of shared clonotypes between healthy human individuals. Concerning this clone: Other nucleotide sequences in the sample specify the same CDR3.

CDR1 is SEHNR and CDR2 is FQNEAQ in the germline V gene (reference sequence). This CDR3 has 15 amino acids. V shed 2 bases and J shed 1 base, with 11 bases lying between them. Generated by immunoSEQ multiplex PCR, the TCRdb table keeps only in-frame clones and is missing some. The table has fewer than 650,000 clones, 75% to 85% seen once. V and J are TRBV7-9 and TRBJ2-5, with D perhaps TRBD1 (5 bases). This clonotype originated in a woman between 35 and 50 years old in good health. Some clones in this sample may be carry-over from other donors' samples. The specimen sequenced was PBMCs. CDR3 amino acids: CASSLRGGLQETQYF. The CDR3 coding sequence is TGTGCCAGCAGCTTAAGGGGCGGTCTCCAAGAGACCCAGTACTTC. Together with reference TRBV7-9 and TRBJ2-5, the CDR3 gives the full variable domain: DTGVSQNPRHKITKRGQNVTFRCDPISEHNRLYWYRQTLGQGPEFLTYFQNEAQLEKSRLLSDRFSAERPKGSFSTLEIQRTEQGDSAMYLCASSLRGGLQETQYFGPGTRLLVL.